Following are 24 T cell receptor beta chains from one sample sequenced in a study of PD-L1 blockade in urothelial cancer. Clones were read by immunoSEQ multiplex PCR, and TCRdb kept only the in-frame ones, dropping some. The table records some 29,000 clones, about 89% of them present only once. The source was PBMCs, collected around atezolizumab (anti-PD-L1) treatment. The source is a man in his fifties with urothelial cancer.

The chain carries TRBV13 and TRBJ2-7, with D possibly TRBD2 on 6 matching bases. The CDR3 consists of 14 residues. Germline CDR1 and CDR2: PRHDT and FYEKMQ (reference sequence). V was pared by 6 bases and J by 1 base, with 13 bases between. CDR3 DNA: TGTGCCAGCAGACATGGAGGGAGGTCCTACGAGCAGTACTTC. Its protein is CASRHGGRSYEQYF.

V is TRBV7-3 and J is TRBJ2-7; possible D gene TRBD1, 6 bases. Deletions cut 5 bases from V and 0 bases from J, with 11 bases between. The CDR3 contains 14 residues. Per germline, CDR1 SGHTA and CDR2 FQGTGA. CDR3 protein: CASSPTGSSYEQYF. CDR3 nucleotides: TGTGCCAGCAGCCCTACAGGGAGCTCCTACGAGCAGTACTTC.

The rearrangement joins TRBV7-8 to TRBJ1-5, with D maybe TRBD1 (6 bases). There are 17 residues in the CDR3. Germline CDR1 and CDR2: SGHVS and FQNEAQ. Trimming stripped 1 base from V and 0 bases from J, with 13 bases between. CDR3 amino acids: CASSLVWTEYSNQPQHF. In DNA form, the CDR3 reads TGTGCCAGCAGCTTAGTTTGGACAGAATATAGCAATCAGCCCCAGCATTTT.

CDR3 DNA sequence: TGTGCCAGCAGCTTAGAATTAGCGGGAGGGCCCTACAATGAGCAGTTCTTC. Residues: CASSLELAGGPYNEQFF. The V gene is TRBV7-8, the J gene TRBJ2-1; 11 nucleotides match TRBD2. This CDR3 has 17 residues. Germline values: CDR1 SGHVS, CDR2 FQNEAQ. Trimming at V came to 1 base and at J to 2 bases, leaving 4 bases not matched to a gene.

This rearrangement joins TRBV15 to TRBJ2-7; D gene unclear. This CDR3 is 11 amino acids long. Germline V gene data show CDR1 as LNHNV and CDR2 as YYDKDF (reference sequence). Trimming shortened V by 2 bases and J by 5 bases, and 4 bases separated the two germline ends. The CDR3 protein is CATSRTDEQYF. Written as DNA, the CDR3 is TGTGCCACCAGCAGAACGGACGAGCAGTACTTC.

This rearrangement joins TRBV19 to TRBJ1-3, with D perhaps TRBD1 (5 bases). Per germline, CDR1 LNHDA and CDR2 SQIVND (reference sequence). V was cut by 6 bases and J by 0 bases, with 12 bases left in between. This CDR3 contains 15 residues. This CDR3 reads CASSRDSYSGNTIYF. The CDR3 coding sequence is TGTGCCAGTAGCCGGGACTCCTACTCTGGAAACACCATATATTTT.

The chain uses TRBV10-3 and TRBJ1-6; 9 bases map to TRBD1. Germline V gene lookup returns CDR1 ENHRY and CDR2 SYGVKD. V trimming: 3 bases; J trimming: 8 bases; junction bases outside the gene matches: 5. CDR3 length equals 15 residues. The CDR3 reads CAISENRGHYSPLHF. CDR3 bases: TGTGCCATCAGTGAAAACAGGGGGCATTATTCACCCCTCCACTTT.

The CDR3 DNA is TGTGCCAGTAGTATAGATCGGGGGACTAGCGGGAGACAAGTCAATGAGCAGTTCTTC. This sequence encodes CASSIDRGTSGRQVNEQFF. V and J are TRBV19 and TRBJ2-1, with 14 bases matching TRBD2. Germline CDR1 is LNHDA and CDR2 is SQIVND (reference sequence). Trimming removed 0 bases from V and 6 bases from J; junction bases left unmatched: 10. The CDR3 totals 19 residues.

The V and J genes are TRBV14 and TRBJ2-1; TRBD2 matches at 11 bases. The germline CDR1 and CDR2 sequences are SGHDN and FVKESK. Trimming removed 0 bases from V and 8 bases from J; junction bases left unmatched: 6. The CDR3 consists of 16 residues. The DNA of the CDR3 is TGTGCCAGCAGCCAAGATAGACTAGCGGGGTGGGATGAGCAGTTCTTC. Protein sequence: CASSQDRLAGWDEQFF.

The rearrangement joins TRBV5-1 to TRBJ1-4; D call uncertain. Trimming cost V 7 bases and J 8 bases, with 18 bases left between them. Germline CDR1 reads SGHRS; CDR2 reads YFSETQ. CDR3 length equals 14 residues. CDR3 in amino acids: CASRPGQEGEKLFF. The CDR3 region has the DNA TGCGCCAGCCGACCGGGCCAAGAGGGCGAAAAACTGTTTTTT.

This clone has a single count. The rearrangement links TRBV29-1 to TRBJ2-1, with 7 positions matching TRBD2. Germline V gene data show CDR1 as SQVTM and CDR2 as ANQGSEA. There are 14 residues in the CDR3. V lost 8 bases, J lost 2 bases, and 9 bases stayed unmatched. The CDR3 spells CSSFGGTAYNEQFF. CDR3 nucleotide sequence: TGCAGCTCCTTCGGGGGGACCGCCTACAATGAGCAGTTCTTC.

J is TRBJ2-1 and V is TRBV25-1, with 9 bases identical to TRBD1. The junction had 6 bases not matched to a gene; V was cut back by 0 bases and J by 9 bases. CDR1 MGHDK and CDR2 SYGVNS come from the germline V gene. This CDR3 is 15 amino acids long. For the CDR3, the DNA is TGTGCCAGCAGTGAATACGGGACAGGGAACAGTGAGCAGTTCTTC. This translates into CASSEYGTGNSEQFF.

This sequence joins TRBV5-6 and TRBJ2-3; 9 bases are a match to TRBD2. CDR1 is SGHDT, CDR2 YYEEEE, per germline. The CDR3 consists of 17 residues. V lost 3 bases and J lost 2; bases outside the gene matches: 10. Here the CDR3 DNA reads TGTGCCAGCAGCTCCACCCGACTAGCGGTTCACACAGATACGCAGTATTTT. Amino acid sequence: CASSSTRLAVHTDTQYF.

CDR3 sequence reads: CASTSGGANNEQFF. CDR3 bases: TGCGCCAGTACGTCAGGTGGCGCCAACAATGAGCAGTTCTTC. The chain couples TRBV5-1 to TRBJ2-1, with D hard to call. Germline V gene sequence: CDR1 SGHRS, CDR2 YFSETQ. V was cut by 8 bases and J by 5 bases, with 17 bases left in between. The CDR3 consists of 14 residues.

This sequence joins TRBV18 and TRBJ1-1; 7 nucleotides agree with TRBD1. V lost 4 bases to trimming and J lost 1 base; unmatched junction nucleotides: 3. The CDR3 covers 14 residues. Germline CDR1 and CDR2: KGHSH and LQKENI. CDR3: CASSLGTENTEAFF. The DNA of the CDR3 is TGTGCCAGCTCACTTGGGACAGAGAACACTGAAGCTTTCTTT.

This chain uses TRBV7-2 with TRBJ2-5; D is perhaps TRBD2 (7 bases). There are 17 residues in the CDR3. Trimming left V 5 bases short and J 6 bases short, with 25 bases between. Looked up from germline, CDR1 is SGHTA and CDR2 is FQGNSA. CDR3 coding DNA: TGTGCCAGCAGCCACCGAGGGGGGGGAGGGTCGGGAAAGACCCAGTACTTC. It specifies CASSHRGGGGSGKTQYF. Together with reference TRBV7-2 and TRBJ2-5, the CDR3 gives the full variable domain: GAGVSQSPSNKVTEKGKDVELRCDPISGHTALYWYRQSLGQGLEFLIYFQGNSAPDKSGLPSDRFSAERTGGSVSTLTIQRTQQEDSAVYLCASSHRGGGGSGKTQYFGPGTRLLVL.

The chain is built from TRBV29-1 and TRBJ2-7, with 8 bases matching TRBD1. The CDR3 contains 12 residues. Per germline, CDR1 SQVTM and CDR2 ANQGSEA. With 8 bases clipped from V and 5 bases from J, the junction kept 8 bases outside the gene matches. CDR3 in amino acids: CSYRTGSHEQYF. The CDR3 nucleotides are TGCAGCTACCGGACAGGGAGCCACGAGCAGTACTTC.

This clone was recorded once. This chain uses TRBV27 with TRBJ1-1, with 9 bases that match TRBD1. V was pared by 7 bases and J by 1 base, with 7 bases of the junction left unmatched. Germline loops: CDR1 MNHEY, CDR2 SMNVEV (reference sequence). The CDR3 has 15 amino acids. The CDR3 nucleotides are TGTGCCAGCAAGACACAGGGGGCGGGGAACACTGAAGCTTTCTTT. Amino acid sequence: CASKTQGAGNTEAFF.

The chain couples TRBV10-3 to TRBJ1-5; TRBD1 matches 8 bases. V lost 3 bases and J lost 2; bases outside the gene matches: 3. CDR1 is ENHRY and CDR2 is SYGVKD in the germline V gene. CDR3 length: 15 residues. The CDR3 DNA follows: TGTGCCATCAGTGATACAGGGGGTGGCAATCAGCCCCAGCATTTT. This encodes CAISDTGGGNQPQHF.

This chain connects TRBV5-8 to TRBJ1-5; 10 nucleotides align to TRBD1. V trimming: 1 base; J trimming: 5 bases; junction bases outside the gene matches: 3. Germline CDR1 and CDR2: SGHTS and YDEGEE. The CDR3 covers 15 residues. Here the CDR3 DNA reads TGTGCCAGCAGCTTGAGGACAGGGGGATATCAGCCCCAGCATTTT. Encoded protein: CASSLRTGGYQPQHF.

CDR3 DNA sequence: TGTGCCAGCAGGTGGGACAGCTCGAGTTTGCCCCAGCATTTT. Its protein product is CASRWDSSSLPQHF. The rearrangement joins TRBV6-1 to TRBJ1-5; 7 bases agree with TRBD1. There are 14 residues in the CDR3. V lost 6 bases, J lost 9 bases, and 11 bases stayed unmatched. Germline V gene data show CDR1 as MNHNS and CDR2 as SASEGT.

The rearrangement uses TRBV19 and TRBJ1-6; perhaps TRBD1 as D (6 bases). V lost 6 bases, J lost 5 bases, and 11 bases lay in between. Germline V CDR1 and CDR2: LNHDA, SQIVND (reference sequence). This CDR3 region has 14 residues. The CDR3 DNA sequence: TGTGCCAGTAGGCCGGACAGCAATAATTCACCCCTCCACTTT. Protein: CASRPDSNNSPLHF.

The chain recombines TRBV19 with TRBJ1-2, with 8 bases fitting TRBD1. The CDR3 consists of 14 residues. CDR1 and CDR2 from the germline V gene are LNHDA and SQIVND (reference sequence). J gave up 2 bases and V 6 bases, and 5 bases lay outside the gene matches. CDR3 sequence reads: CASRGQGVNYGYTF. As DNA, the CDR3 is TGTGCCAGTAGAGGACAGGGCGTCAACTATGGCTACACCTTC.

J is TRBJ2-1 and V is TRBV29-1, with 8 positions matching TRBD1. This CDR3 has 12 residues. Germline V lookup: CDR1 SQVTM, CDR2 ANQGSEA. Trimming removed 2 bases from V and 8 bases from J; junction bases left unmatched: 2. CDR3 sequence (DNA): TGCAGCGTTGAACAGGGGGCCGATGAGCAGTTCTTC. Translating gives CSVEQGADEQFF.